This entry describes one T cell receptor beta chain. The antigen is undetermined. The source of the sample is a study of cytomegalovirus exposure and HLA in healthy donors. Overall study findings and caveats: The investigators catalogued 150 or so TCR beta chains as cytomegalovirus-associated. Segments of the TCR beta V type were, in most cases, productive about 87% or about 30% of the time in an earlier analysis.

Primers: 60 Vbeta forward and 13 Jbeta reverse. Repertoires were generated with immunoSEQ multiplex PCR, while TCRdb's copy carries only in-frame clones and drops some. Altogether about 130,000 clones are present, 78% being singletons, with the ten largest covering approximately 11%. The CDR3 totals 14 residues. Germline V gives CDR1 SGHTA, CDR2 FQGNSA. J lost 5 bases, V lost 3 bases, and 5 bases had no gene match. The receptor was derived from a man aged 25 to 40 in good health and CMV-seropositive. Sequenced material: PBMCs. V and J are TRBV7-2 and TRBJ1-2; TRBD1 matches 8 bases. The CDR3 region has the DNA TGTGCCAGCAGCTTTGGACAGGGCTTATATGGCTACACCTTC. Translated, it gives CASSFGQGLYGYTF. Full variable domain (rest looked up from reference TRBV7-2 and TRBJ1-2): GAGVSQSPSNKVTEKGKDVELRCDPISGHTALYWYRQSLGQGLEFLIYFQGNSAPDKSGLPSDRFSAERTGGSVSTLTIQRTQQEDSAVYLCASSFGQGLYGYTFGSGTRLTVV.